The clone carrying this TCR beta chain was seen ten or more times. The record originates from a study of CD8 T cells in ankylosing spondylitis. One entry per CDR3 protein results from TCRdb running MiXCR on the 5' RACE reads. This table holds about 170,000 distinct CDR3 sequences, about a sixth found once. Material: blood, either unsorted or a sorted T cell fraction (not recorded which). This clonotype was sampled from a male donor with ankylosing spondylitis or in good health (not recorded which).

DNA of the CDR3: TGCAGTGCTCCCGTGCGGCTTCTAGCGAGCTCCTACAATGAGCAGTTCTTC. Translated, it gives CSAPVRLLASSYNEQFF. The chain links TRBV20-1 to TRBJ2-1; possibly TRBD2 for D (6 bases). Trimming stripped 5 bases from V and 0 bases from J, with 20 bases between. The CDR3 has 17 amino acids. CDR1 is DFQATT, CDR2 SNEGSKA, per germline (reference sequence).